The rows below give T cell receptor beta chains drawn from one sample of a study of spatial heterogeneity in lung cancer. MiXCR was run by TCRdb on the 5' RACE reads, yielding one entry per CDR3 protein. In the table there are 40,000 to 45,000 distinct CDR3 sequences, roughly an eighth of which are singletons. This sample comprised PBMCs, obtained at surgery. The origin of the receptors is a male donor with early-stage non-small cell lung cancer. Each CDR3 is given with its conserved first and last residue.

V,CDR3
TRBV6-5,CASSYGTGGIGYTF
TRBV5-1,CASSLTQGDQETQYF
TRBV13,CASSSWTSGRDYEQYF
TRBV3-1,CASSQGQGEDEQYF
TRBV9,CASSGLFGEKLFF
TRBV12-3/TRBV12-4,CASNRVSVTEAFF
TRBV20-1,CSARRQDHSYEQYF
TRBV5-1,CASSGSGTRNSPLHF
TRBV3-1,CASSQDVREKYF
TRBV2,CASSVDRASPLHF
TRBV9,CASSVLMNTGELFF
TRBV28,CASSLMGPNQPQHF
TRBV6-5,CASSWQGANYGYTF
TRBV28,CASSSELGVGEKLFF
TRBV2,CASSEMAGGQETQYF
TRBV5-1,CASSPTGEGDEQYF
TRBV12-3/TRBV12-4,CASSTDSGGAPPGELFF
TRBV15,CATKERIGEKLFF
TRBV20-1,CSARQDVVAKNIQYF
TRBV15,CATSRDQRDFPYNEQFF
TRBV12-3/TRBV12-4,CASSSGVPGANEKLFF
TRBV6-2/TRBV6-3,CASSYLTGTTEAFF
TRBV6-2/TRBV6-3,CASSYSNRDQETQYF
TRBV29-1,CSVELAGDYGYTF
TRBV5-1,CASSQGLADPYEQYF
TRBV3-1,CASSQGAVNTEAFF
TRBV7-2,CASSLGSGETQYF
TRBV11-1,CASSPRTGENIQYF
TRBV2,CASTLWPSNQPQHF
TRBV11-2,CASSLSPDVFRDTQYF
TRBV6-2/TRBV6-3,CASAFSDRTVDTQYF
TRBV28,CASSFLTGVAEAFF
TRBV10-2,CASLPDRNTGELFF
TRBV4-2,CASSHAPEGTDTQYF
TRBV20-1,CSARGPLGYEQYF
TRBV12-3/TRBV12-4,CASSWRTLDTGELFF
TRBV5-4,CASSFTSGMASETQYF
TRBV5-6,CASSATGTHEQYF
TRBV3-1,CASSSSRELFF
TRBV11-2,CASTTWGDNEQFF
TRBV7-9,CASSLVVRLEETQYF
TRBV28,CASSQPGGGASRETQYF